What follows is one T cell receptor (beta chain) and its context. Its cognate antigen is unknown. This sample was included in a study of CXCR3-negative and CXCR3-positive naive CD8 T cells. The authors made the TRB cDNA libraries by 5' RACE using UMI labels. From the 5' RACE reads, TCRdb lists one entry per CDR3 protein and no DNA. This repertoire includes 20,000 to 25,000 distinct CDR3 sequences. Study-wide findings and caveats: The TRBV-TRBJ usage of naive CXCR3-negative and CXCR3-positive cells was similar, but that of memory cells differed. Surface CD5 matched across naive subsets, and TRB CDR3 properties served to infer TCR strength.

Using triplicate sorts, 250,000 to 350,000 cells were collected each time from every CD8+ T cell subset. The sequenced sample was memory CD8+ T cells from blood. The origin of this receptor is a human donor in good health. Some clones in this sample may be carry-over from other donors' samples.

The CDR3 spells CASSVTGGGGADTQYF. V and J are TRBV6-5 and TRBJ2-3; with no DNA, the TCRdb D assignment of TRBD2 cannot be verified. This CDR3 has 16 amino acids. Looked up from germline, CDR1 is MNHEY and CDR2 is SVGAGI.